These 20 T cell receptor beta chains came from one sample sequenced in a study of blood T cells in healthy people across ages. Then a second PCR, running roughly 7 to 12 cycles, was carried out with a sample-barcoded 5' primer and a J-beta primer mix. TCRdb used MiXCR to reprocess the 5' RACE reads, holding one entry per CDR3 protein. The data contain about 640,000 distinct CDR3 sequences, 58% of them seen just once; the ten biggest clones take up more than 35%. The sequencing sample was made of blood. All receptors derive from a man in his sixties in good health.

The CDR3 region has the DNA TGTGCCAGCAACCCAACGGGCCGGACAGCAAGCGGGGAGCTGTTTTTT. Translated, it gives CASNPTGRTASGELFF. The chain employs TRBV28 and TRBJ2-2; the D gene is possibly TRBD1 (6 bases). This CDR3 has 16 amino acids. Deletions cut 7 bases from V and 7 bases from J, with 22 bases between. Germline loops: CDR1 MDHEN, CDR2 SYDVKM.

V gene TRBV20-1 combines with J gene TRBJ1-2; D gene uncertain. Trimming cost V 6 bases and J 2 bases, with 10 bases left between them. Looked up from germline, CDR1 is DFQATT and CDR2 is SNEGSKA (reference sequence). The CDR3 runs to 12 residues. The CDR3 coding sequence is TGCAGTGCAGAAGAGGGAAACTATGGCTACACCTTC. Its protein product is CSAEEGNYGYTF.

This clonotype was counted a single time. The chain couples TRBV20-1 to TRBJ1-6; a possible D gene is TRBD1 (5 bases). The germline V gene encodes CDR1 DFQATT and CDR2 SNEGSKA (reference sequence). Trimming took off 0 bases at V and 7 bases at J, with 16 bases between the two ends. CDR3 length: 16 amino acids. In nucleotides, the CDR3 is TGCAGTGCTAGAGATAGTGGGGGAGGGTCCAATTCACCCCTCCACTTT. It translates to CSARDSGGGSNSPLHF.

J is TRBJ2-5 and V is TRBV3-1; 9 bases line up with TRBD1. The J call may be in error: the DNA end matches TRBJ2-4 better. The CDR3 covers 16 residues. Germline V gives CDR1 LGHDT, CDR2 YNNKEL (reference sequence). CDR3 bases: TGTGCCAGCAGCCCTAGGACAGGGGATGGCAAAAACATTCAGTACTTC. Translating gives CASSPRTGDGKNIQYF.

The chain couples TRBV5-1 to TRBJ1-1, with 8 bases that match TRBD1. CDR1 and CDR2 (germline): SGHRS, YFSETQ. The V and J ends lost 5 bases and 3 bases, in that order; junction bases with no gene match: 3. CDR3 length: 13 residues. The CDR3 DNA follows: TGCGCCAGCAGGACACAGGGGGACACTGAAGCTTTCTTT. This sequence encodes CASRTQGDTEAFF.

The chain uses TRBV5-1 and TRBJ1-2; possibly TRBD1 for D (5 bases). Per germline, CDR1 SGHRS and CDR2 YFSETQ. The CDR3 is made up of 16 amino acids. Trimming pared 4 bases from V and 2 bases from J, leaving 18 bases between. DNA for the CDR3: TGCGCCAGCAGCCCAGGACACCCCAAGGGGAACTATGGCTACACCTTC. Amino acid sequence: CASSPGHPKGNYGYTF.

This chain uses TRBV5-1 with TRBJ2-3; 7 bases fit TRBD1. The CDR3 is 14 amino acids. V shed 5 bases, J shed 2 bases, and the junction held 5 bases outside the gene matches. Germline values: CDR1 SGHRS, CDR2 YFSETQ. The CDR3 bases are TGCGCCAGCAGAACAGGGGACCCCACAGATACGCAGTATTTT. It specifies CASRTGDPTDTQYF.

The chain recombines TRBV6-1 with TRBJ2-3, with D maybe TRBD1 (5 bases). The V gene lost 4 bases and the J gene lost 3 bases, with 20 bases spanning the gap. CDR3 length: 17 residues. CDR1 MNHNS and CDR2 SASEGT come from the germline V gene. The DNA of the CDR3 is TGTGCCAGCAGTGGCCAGGGTAGGCAGAGTGGAACAGATACGCAGTATTTT. This encodes CASSGQGRQSGTDTQYF.

This clonotype was detected ten times or more. This chain uses TRBV5-1 with TRBJ2-4; 8 nucleotides agree with TRBD1. Germline V gene sequence: CDR1 SGHRS, CDR2 YFSETQ. The CDR3 totals 13 residues. V lost 4 bases and J lost 5; bases outside the gene matches: 2. For the CDR3, the DNA is TGCGCCAGCAGCGCGGGACAGGAAAACATTCAGTACTTC. This codes for CASSAGQENIQYF.

This chain connects TRBV20-1 to TRBJ2-5; D is perhaps TRBD1 or TRBD2 (5 bases each). The CDR3 is made up of 14 amino acids. Trimming left V 3 bases short and J 2 bases short, with 13 bases between. In germline, CDR1 is DFQATT, CDR2 SNEGSKA (reference sequence). CDR3 amino acids: CSASGREWQETQYF. The CDR3 DNA sequence: TGCAGTGCTAGTGGCAGGGAGTGGCAAGAGACCCAGTACTTC.

This chain uses TRBV27 with TRBJ2-5, with no clear D. CDR3 length: 16 residues. In germline, CDR1 is MNHEY, CDR2 SMNVEV (reference sequence). Trimming shortened V by 5 bases and J by 3 bases, and 19 bases separated the two germline ends. CDR3 nucleotide sequence: TGTGCCAGCAGTCCCCTGCTAGGCCACTGGGAAGAGACCCAGTACTTC. It codes for CASSPLLGHWEETQYF.

The V call is TRBV6-2 or TRBV6-3, the J call TRBJ2-4, with 9 bases identical to TRBD1. The CDR3 sequence is 13 residues long. Trimming took 4 bases from V and 6 from J; bases not matched to a gene: 1. Per germline, CDR1 MNHEY and CDR2 SVGEGT. CDR3 nucleotides: TGTGCCAGCAGTTCGGGACAGGGAAACATTCAGTACTTC. Translated, it gives CASSSGQGNIQYF.

About this clonotype: One base away lies a much larger clone, so this may be a sequencing read error. V gene TRBV10-3 combines with J gene TRBJ2-7, with 12 bases fitting TRBD2. The CDR3 is made up of 16 amino acids. Germline trimming cut 4 bases from V and 7 bases from J; bases unmatched to any gene: 11. Germline CDR1 reads ENHRY; CDR2 reads SYGVKD. CDR3 residues: CAISGKASGGVSEQYF. CDR3 DNA sequence: TGTGCCATCAGTGGGAAAGCTAGCGGGGGGGTCAGTGAGCAGTACTTC.

The chain joins TRBV5-1 to TRBJ2-4; 9 nucleotides align to TRBD1. The end of the DNA is better explained by TRBJ2-7, so the J call may be wrong. The CDR3 extends over 15 amino acids. CDR1 and CDR2 from the germline V gene are SGHRS and YFSETQ. The CDR3 spells CASNRDGTGIYEQYF. The CDR3 DNA reads TGCGCCAGCAACCGAGACGGGACAGGGATTTACGAGCAGTACTTC.

This clonotype was detected only a few times. The DNA is left out, because the CDR3 cannot be placed on it with certainty; the CDR3 is given as TCRdb lists it. The chain couples TRBV19 to TRBJ2-1; the D call in the table, TRBD1, was not verified against the DNA. Germline loops: CDR1 LNHDA, CDR2 SQIVND (reference sequence). The CDR3 length is 12 residues, termini included. The CDR3 protein is CATWGPGTERFF.

The CDR3 region is CASSLILGLLTRVQYF. CDR3 sequence (DNA): TGTGCCAGCAGCTTAATATTGGGACTGCTCACTAGAGTGCAGTACTTC. V usage is TRBV7-2 and J usage is TRBJ2-7, with D maybe TRBD2 (6 bases). Germline V lookup: CDR1 SGHTA, CDR2 FQGNSA. The CDR3 covers 16 residues. The V and J ends lost 2 bases and 9 bases respectively, with 23 bases between them.

This clonotype has a handful of counts. The chain recombines TRBV3-1 with TRBJ2-3; D gene uncertain. The germline gives CDR1 LGHDT, CDR2 YNNKEL (reference sequence). The CDR3 contains 13 residues. V shed 0 bases and J shed 0 bases, with 1 base lying between them. CDR3 in amino acids: CASSQESTDTQYF. The CDR3 DNA follows: TGTGCCAGCAGCCAAGAAAGCACAGATACGCAGTATTTT.

The genes are TRBV20-1 and TRBJ1-4; no firm D call. The CDR3 has 15 amino acids. Deletions cut 5 bases from V and 6 bases from J, with 19 bases between. Germline lookup yields CDR1 DFQATT and CDR2 SNEGSKA (reference sequence). The CDR3 here is CSASNYGWEDEKLFF. In DNA form, the CDR3 reads TGCAGTGCTTCAAACTACGGGTGGGAGGATGAAAAACTGTTTTTT.

This clonotype was detected a few times. The chain is built from TRBV5-1 and TRBJ2-4; TRBD1 matches at 7 bases. TRBJ2-7 matches the DNA end more closely, so the J call is doubtful. Germline CDR1 reads SGHRS; CDR2 reads YFSETQ. The CDR3 length is 15 residues. CDR3: CASSPLSGQFYEQYF. The CDR3 DNA reads TGCGCCAGCAGCCCCCTTTCGGGACAGTTTTACGAGCAGTACTTC.

The chain employs TRBV11-1 and TRBJ2-7; D is unresolved. Germline CDR1 and CDR2: SGHAT and FQDESV (reference sequence). This CDR3 contains 14 residues. Trimming left V 4 bases short and J 1 base short, with 11 bases between. For the CDR3, the DNA is TGTGCCAGCAGCTCGATGGTCGCGTCCTACGAGCAGTACTTC. This gives the protein CASSSMVASYEQYF.